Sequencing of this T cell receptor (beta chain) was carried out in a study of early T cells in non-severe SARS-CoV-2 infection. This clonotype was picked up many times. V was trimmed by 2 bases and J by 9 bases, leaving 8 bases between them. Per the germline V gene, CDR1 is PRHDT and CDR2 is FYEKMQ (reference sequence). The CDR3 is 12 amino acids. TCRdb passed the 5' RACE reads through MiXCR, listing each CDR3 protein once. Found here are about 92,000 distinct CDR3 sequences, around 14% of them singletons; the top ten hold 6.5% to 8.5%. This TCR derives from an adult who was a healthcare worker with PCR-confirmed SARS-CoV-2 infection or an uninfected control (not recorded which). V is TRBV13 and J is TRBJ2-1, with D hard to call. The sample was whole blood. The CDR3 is CASSLQWTEQFF. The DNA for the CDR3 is TGTGCCAGCAGCTTACAGTGGACTGAGCAGTTCTTC.